The clone carrying this T cell receptor (beta chain) was detected many times. Its specificity is not known. This sample stems from a study of neurological immune-mediated disorders. Study-wide findings and caveats: Multiple sclerosis, the disease with the least TCR clonal expansion, fell below healthy controls, whereas HTLV-1-associated myelopathy showed the most. TCR-beta repertoires seemed private in all groups, with no expanded CDR3 amino acid sequences shared.

CDR1 and CDR2 from the germline V gene are SGHKS and YYEKEE (reference sequence). The V end lost 0 bases, the J end lost 2 bases, and 6 bases lay between the germline ends. CDR3 length: 14 amino acids. 5'RACE generated cDNA with 10-nucleotide random UMIs. TCRdb reprocessed the 5' RACE reads with MiXCR, giving one entry per CDR3 protein. The data contain 70,000 or so distinct CDR3 sequences, roughly 5.5% of them singletons. The sample comprised PBMCs. The gene calls are TRBV5-5 and TRBJ1-3; D not certain. This clonotype was obtained from a woman in her 30s with multiple sclerosis. The CDR3 reads CASSLESAGNTIYF. The DNA of the CDR3 is TGTGCCAGCAGCTTGGAGTCAGCTGGAAACACCATATATTTT.